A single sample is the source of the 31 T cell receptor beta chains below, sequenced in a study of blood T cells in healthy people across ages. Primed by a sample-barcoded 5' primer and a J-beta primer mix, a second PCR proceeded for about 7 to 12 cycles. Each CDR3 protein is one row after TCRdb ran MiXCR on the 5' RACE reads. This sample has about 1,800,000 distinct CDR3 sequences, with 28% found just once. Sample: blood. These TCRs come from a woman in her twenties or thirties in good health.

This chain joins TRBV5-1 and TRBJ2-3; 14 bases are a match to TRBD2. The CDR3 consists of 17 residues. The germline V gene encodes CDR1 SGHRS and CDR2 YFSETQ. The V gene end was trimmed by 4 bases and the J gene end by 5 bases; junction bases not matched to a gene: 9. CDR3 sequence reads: CASSPTTGTSGRDTQYF. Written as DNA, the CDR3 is TGCGCCAGCAGCCCCACCACCGGGACTAGCGGGAGAGATACGCAGTATTTT.

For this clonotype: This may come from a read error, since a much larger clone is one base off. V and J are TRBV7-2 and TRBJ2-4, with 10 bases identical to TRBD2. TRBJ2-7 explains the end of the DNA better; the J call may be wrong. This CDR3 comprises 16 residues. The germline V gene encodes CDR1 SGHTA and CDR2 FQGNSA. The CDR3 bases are TGTGCCAGCAGCCCCGCTCGGGAGCGGGAGGGGTACGAGCAGTACTTC. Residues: CASSPAREREGYEQYF.

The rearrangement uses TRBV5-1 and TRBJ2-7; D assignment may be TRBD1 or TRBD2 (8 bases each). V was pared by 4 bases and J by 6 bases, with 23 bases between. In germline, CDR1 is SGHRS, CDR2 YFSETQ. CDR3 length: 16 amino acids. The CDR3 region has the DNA TGCGCCAGCAGCCCGGGGGGGACGGACAGGGTGAGCGAGCAGTACTTC. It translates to CASSPGGTDRVSEQYF.

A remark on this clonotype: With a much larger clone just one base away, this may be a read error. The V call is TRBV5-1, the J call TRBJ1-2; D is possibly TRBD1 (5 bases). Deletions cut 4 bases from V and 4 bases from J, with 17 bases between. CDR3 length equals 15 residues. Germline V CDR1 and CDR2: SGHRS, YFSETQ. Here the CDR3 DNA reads TGCGCCAGCAGCCTTACCGCACAGGCCTTCTATGGCTACACCTTC. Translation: CASSLTAQAFYGYTF.

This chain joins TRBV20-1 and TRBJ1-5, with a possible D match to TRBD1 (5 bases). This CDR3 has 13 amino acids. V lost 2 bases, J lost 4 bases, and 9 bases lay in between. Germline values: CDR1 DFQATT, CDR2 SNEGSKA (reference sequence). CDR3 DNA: TGCAGTGCTAGAATCTCAGGGAATCAGCCCCAGCATTTT. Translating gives CSARISGNQPQHF.

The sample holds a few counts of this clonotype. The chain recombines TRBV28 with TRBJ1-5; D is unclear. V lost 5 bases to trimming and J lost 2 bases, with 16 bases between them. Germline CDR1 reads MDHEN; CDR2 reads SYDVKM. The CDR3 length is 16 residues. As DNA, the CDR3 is TGTGCCAGCAGTCCACACGGGCAATCCGGCAATCAGCCCCAGCATTTT. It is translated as CASSPHGQSGNQPQHF. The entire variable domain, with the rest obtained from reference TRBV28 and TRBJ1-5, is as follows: DVKVTQSSRYLVKRTGEKVFLECVQDMDHENMFWYRQDPGLGLRLIYFSYDVKMKEKGDIPEGYSVSREKKERFSLILESASTNQTSMYLCASSPHGQSGNQPQHFGDGTRLSIL.

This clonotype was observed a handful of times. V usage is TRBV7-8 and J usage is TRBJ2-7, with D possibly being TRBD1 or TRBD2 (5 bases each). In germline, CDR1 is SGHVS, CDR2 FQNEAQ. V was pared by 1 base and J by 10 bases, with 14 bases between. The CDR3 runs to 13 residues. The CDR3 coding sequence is TGTGCCAGCAGCTTAGGGGGGTCAGTCGAACAGTACTTC. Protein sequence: CASSLGGSVEQYF.

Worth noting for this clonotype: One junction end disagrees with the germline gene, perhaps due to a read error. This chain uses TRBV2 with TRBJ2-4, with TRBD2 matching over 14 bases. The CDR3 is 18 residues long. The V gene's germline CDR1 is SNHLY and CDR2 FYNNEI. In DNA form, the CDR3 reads TGTACCAGCAGTACGACTAGCGGGGGGGATTTAGCCAAAAACATTCAGTACTTC. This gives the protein CTSSTTSGGDLAKNIQYF.

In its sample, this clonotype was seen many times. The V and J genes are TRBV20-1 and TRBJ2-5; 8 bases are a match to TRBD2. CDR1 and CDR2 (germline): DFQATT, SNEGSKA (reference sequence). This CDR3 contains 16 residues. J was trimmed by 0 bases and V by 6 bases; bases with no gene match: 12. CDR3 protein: CSALPRAGVYQETQYF. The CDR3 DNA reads TGCAGTGCCCTGCCGAGAGCGGGGGTTTACCAAGAGACCCAGTACTTC.

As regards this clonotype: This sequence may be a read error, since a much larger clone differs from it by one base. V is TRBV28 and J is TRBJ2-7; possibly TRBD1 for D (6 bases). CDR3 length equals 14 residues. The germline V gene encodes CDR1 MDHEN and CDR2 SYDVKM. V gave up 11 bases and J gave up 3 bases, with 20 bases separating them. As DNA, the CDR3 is TGTGCCGGCACCTCCGGGACAAACAACTACGAGCAGTACTTC. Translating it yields CAGTSGTNNYEQYF.

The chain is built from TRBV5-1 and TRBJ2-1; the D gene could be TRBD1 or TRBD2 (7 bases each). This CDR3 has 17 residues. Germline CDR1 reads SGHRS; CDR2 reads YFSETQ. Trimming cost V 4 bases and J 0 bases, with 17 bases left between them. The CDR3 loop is CASSSGDSGYSYNEQFF. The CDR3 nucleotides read TGCGCCAGCAGCAGCGGGGACAGTGGATACTCCTACAATGAGCAGTTCTTC. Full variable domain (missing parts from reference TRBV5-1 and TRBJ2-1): KAGVTQTPRYLIKTRGQQVTLSCSPISGHRSVSWYQQTPGQGLQFLFEYFSETQRNKGNFPGRFSGRQFSNSRSEMNVSTLELGDSALYLCASSSGDSGYSYNEQFFGPGTRLTVL.

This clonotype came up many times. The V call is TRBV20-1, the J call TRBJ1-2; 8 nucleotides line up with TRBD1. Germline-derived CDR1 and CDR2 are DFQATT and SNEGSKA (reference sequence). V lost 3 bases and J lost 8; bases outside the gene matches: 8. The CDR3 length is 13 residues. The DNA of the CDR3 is TGCAGTGCTAGTGCGCAGGGGGCTAGAGGCTACACCTTC. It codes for CSASAQGARGYTF.

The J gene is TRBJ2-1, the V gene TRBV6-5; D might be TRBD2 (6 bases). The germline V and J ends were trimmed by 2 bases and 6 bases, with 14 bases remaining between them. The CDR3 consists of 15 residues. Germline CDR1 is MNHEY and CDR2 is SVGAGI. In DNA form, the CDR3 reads TGTGCCAGCAGTTACGGGGGAGGCTCGGGCAATGAGCAGTTCTTC. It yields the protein CASSYGGGSGNEQFF.

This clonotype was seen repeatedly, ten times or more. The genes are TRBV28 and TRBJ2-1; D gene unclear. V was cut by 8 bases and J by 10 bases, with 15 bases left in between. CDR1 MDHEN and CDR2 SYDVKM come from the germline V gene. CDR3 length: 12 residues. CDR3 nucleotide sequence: TGTGCCAGCGGCCGGGCCCCCCGAGAGCAGTTCTTC. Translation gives CASGRAPREQFF.

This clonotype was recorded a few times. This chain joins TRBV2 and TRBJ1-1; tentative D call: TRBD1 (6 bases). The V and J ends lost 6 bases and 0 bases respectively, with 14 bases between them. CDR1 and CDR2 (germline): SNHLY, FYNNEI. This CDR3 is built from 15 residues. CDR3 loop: CASSERQVLNTEAFF. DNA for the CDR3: TGTGCCAGCAGCGAGAGACAGGTGTTGAACACTGAAGCTTTCTTT.

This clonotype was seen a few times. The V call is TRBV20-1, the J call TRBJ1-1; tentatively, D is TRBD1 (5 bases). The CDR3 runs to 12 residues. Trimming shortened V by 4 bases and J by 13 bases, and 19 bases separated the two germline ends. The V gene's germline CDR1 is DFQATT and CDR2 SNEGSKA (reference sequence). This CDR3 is CSANDQGPRGFF. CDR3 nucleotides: TGCAGTGCTAATGACCAGGGACCGCGGGGTTTCTTT.

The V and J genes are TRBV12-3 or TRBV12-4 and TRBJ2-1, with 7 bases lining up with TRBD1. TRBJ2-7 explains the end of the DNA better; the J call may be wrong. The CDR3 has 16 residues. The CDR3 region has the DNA TGTGCCAGCAGTTTACAGGGACAGAGCTCCTACAATGAGCAGTACTTC. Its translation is CASSLQGQSSYNEQYF.

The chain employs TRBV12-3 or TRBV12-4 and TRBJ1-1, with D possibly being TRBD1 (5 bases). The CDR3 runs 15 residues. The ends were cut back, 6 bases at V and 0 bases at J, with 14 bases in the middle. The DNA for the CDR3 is TGTGCCAGCAGCAGAAATGGGGGGGTGAACACTGAAGCTTTCTTT. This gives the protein CASSRNGGVNTEAFF.

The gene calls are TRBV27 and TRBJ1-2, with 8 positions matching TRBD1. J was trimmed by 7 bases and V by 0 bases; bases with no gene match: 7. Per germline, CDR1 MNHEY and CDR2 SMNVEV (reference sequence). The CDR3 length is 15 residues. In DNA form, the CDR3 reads TGTGCCAGCAGTTTATCGAAAGGACAGGGTGTTGGCTACACCTTC. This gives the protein CASSLSKGQGVGYTF.

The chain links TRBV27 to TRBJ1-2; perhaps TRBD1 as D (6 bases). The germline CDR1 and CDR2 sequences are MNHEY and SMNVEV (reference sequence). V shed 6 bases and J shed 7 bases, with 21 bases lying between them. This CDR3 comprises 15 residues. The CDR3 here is CASSPLGGGFIGYTF. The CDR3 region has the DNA TGTGCCAGCAGCCCCCTCGGGGGGGGCTTTATTGGCTACACCTTC.

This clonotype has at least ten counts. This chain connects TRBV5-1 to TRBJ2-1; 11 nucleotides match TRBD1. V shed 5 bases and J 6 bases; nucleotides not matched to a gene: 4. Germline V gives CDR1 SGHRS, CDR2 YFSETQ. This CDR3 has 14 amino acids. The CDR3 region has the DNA TGCGCCAGCAGTACCGGGACAGGGGGCAATGAGCAGTTCTTC. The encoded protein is CASSTGTGGNEQFF.

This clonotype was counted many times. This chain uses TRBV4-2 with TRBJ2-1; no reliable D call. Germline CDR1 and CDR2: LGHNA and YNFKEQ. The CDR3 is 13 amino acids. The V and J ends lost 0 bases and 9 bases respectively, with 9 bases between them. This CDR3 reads CASSQDPASEQFF. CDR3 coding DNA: TGTGCCAGCAGCCAAGATCCAGCTAGTGAGCAGTTCTTC.

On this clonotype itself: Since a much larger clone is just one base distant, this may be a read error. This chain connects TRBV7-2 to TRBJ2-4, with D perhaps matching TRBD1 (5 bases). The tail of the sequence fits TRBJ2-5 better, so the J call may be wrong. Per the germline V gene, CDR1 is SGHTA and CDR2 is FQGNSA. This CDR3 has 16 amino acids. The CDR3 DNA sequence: TGTGCCAGCAGCAAAGGGGCTGGTGGCAGCCAAGGGACCCAGTACTTC. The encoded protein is CASSKGAGGSQGTQYF.

Here the CDR3 reads CSAAPGQGNYGYTF. Here the CDR3 DNA reads TGCAGCGCTGCTCCGGGACAGGGAAACTATGGCTACACCTTC. The chain combines TRBV29-1 with TRBJ1-2; 9 bases are shared with TRBD1. Trimming at V came to 7 bases and at J to 2 bases, leaving 8 bases not matched to a gene. Germline CDR1 and CDR2: SQVTM and ANQGSEA. The CDR3 is made up of 14 amino acids.

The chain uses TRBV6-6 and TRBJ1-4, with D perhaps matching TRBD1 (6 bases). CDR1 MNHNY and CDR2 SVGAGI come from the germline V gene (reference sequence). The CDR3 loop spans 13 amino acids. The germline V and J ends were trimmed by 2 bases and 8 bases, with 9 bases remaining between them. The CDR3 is CASSYRDREKLFF. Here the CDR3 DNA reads TGTGCCAGCAGTTACCGAGACAGGGAAAAACTGTTTTTT.

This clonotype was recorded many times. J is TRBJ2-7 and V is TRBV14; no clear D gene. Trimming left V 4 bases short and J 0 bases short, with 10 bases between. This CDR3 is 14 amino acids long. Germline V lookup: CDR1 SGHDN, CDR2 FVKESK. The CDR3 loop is CASSPAMSSYEQYF. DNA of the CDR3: TGTGCCAGCAGCCCCGCGATGAGCTCCTACGAGCAGTACTTC.

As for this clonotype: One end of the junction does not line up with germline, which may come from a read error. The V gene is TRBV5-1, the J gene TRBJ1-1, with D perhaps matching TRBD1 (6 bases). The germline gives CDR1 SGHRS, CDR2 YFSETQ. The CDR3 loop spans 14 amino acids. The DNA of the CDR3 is TGCGCCAGCAGCACGGGGGGGCTGGGCACTGGAGCTTTCTTT. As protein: CASSTGGLGTGAFF.

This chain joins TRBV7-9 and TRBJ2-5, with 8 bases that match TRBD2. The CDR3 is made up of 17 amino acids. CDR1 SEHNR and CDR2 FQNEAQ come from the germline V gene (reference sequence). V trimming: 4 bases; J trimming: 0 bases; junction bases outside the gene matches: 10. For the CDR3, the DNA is TGTGCCAGCAGCTCCGAAAGTAGCGGGGCGTACCAAGAGACCCAGTACTTC. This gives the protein CASSSESSGAYQETQYF.

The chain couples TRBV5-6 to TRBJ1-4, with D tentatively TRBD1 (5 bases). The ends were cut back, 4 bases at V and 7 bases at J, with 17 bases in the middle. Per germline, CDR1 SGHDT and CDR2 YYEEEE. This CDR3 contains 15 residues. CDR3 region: CASSRVTERGEKLFF. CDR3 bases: TGTGCCAGCAGCCGCGTGACAGAGAGGGGTGAAAAACTGTTTTTT.

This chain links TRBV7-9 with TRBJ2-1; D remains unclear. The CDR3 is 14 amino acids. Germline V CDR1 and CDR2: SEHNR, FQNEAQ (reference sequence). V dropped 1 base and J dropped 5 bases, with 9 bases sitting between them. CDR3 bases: TGTGCCAGCAGCTTAGAGGAGCAACACAATGAGCAGTTCTTC. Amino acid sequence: CASSLEEQHNEQFF.

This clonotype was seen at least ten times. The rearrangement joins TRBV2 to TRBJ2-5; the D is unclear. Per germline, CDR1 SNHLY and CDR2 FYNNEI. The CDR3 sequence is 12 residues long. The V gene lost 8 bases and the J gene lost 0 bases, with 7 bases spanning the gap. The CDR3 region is CASSTNQETQYF. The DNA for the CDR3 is TGTGCCAGCTCTACTAACCAAGAGACCCAGTACTTC.